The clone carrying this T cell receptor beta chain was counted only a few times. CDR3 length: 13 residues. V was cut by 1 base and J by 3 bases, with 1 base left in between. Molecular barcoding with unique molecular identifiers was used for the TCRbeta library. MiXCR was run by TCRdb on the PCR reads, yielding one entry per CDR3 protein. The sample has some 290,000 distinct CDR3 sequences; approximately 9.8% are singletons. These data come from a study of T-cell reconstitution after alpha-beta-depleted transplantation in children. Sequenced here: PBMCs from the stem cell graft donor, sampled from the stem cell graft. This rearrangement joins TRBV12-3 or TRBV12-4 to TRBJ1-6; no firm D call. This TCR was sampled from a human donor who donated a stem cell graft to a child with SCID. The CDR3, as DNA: TGTGCCAGCAGTTTAGTCTATAATTCACCCCTCCACTTT. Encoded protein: CASSLVYNSPLHF.